The source of this TCR beta chain is a study of blood T cell repertoires in COVID-19. Some clones are missing from TCRdb's copy, which holds only in-frame ones; the method was immunoSEQ multiplex PCR. This sample has approximately 170,000 clones, with 84% found just once. J gave up 5 bases and V 5 bases, and 6 bases lay outside the gene matches. Germline V gene lookup returns CDR1 SGHTA and CDR2 FQGNSA. The CDR3 runs 15 residues. This clonotype originated in a woman in her forties or fifties who had recovered from COVID-19. The rearrangement uses TRBV7-2 and TRBJ2-1; 10 bases fit TRBD2. The sample comprised PBMCs or T cells enriched from blood (not recorded which). Written as DNA, the CDR3 is TGTGCCAGCAGCCTCCCTAGCGGGAGTCACAATGAGCAGTTCTTC. It yields the protein CASSLPSGSHNEQFF.